A single sample is the source of the 24 T cell receptor beta chains below, sequenced in a study of Graves' ophthalmopathy and Graves' hyperthyroidism (dated by TCRdb to the late 2010s). The sample was run on an Illumina HiSeq 2000. For repertoire sequencing, TCR beta CDR3 regions were amplified from RNA transcripts. HTBI primers and the Qiagen OneStep RT-PCR kit were used in a first-round RT-PCR, which was followed by a second-round multiplex PCR, size selection and purification. The public reads were run again by TCRdb, first through fastp at Q25 and then through MiXCR, and only productive beta chains were kept. Merged by CDR3 protein, the rows form single entries marked with the most common genes and DNA. The sample table lists hundreds of thousands of distinct CDR3 sequences, about 41% of them with a count of one. More than 3% of the sample rests with the top ten. Sequenced input: peripheral blood. These receptors came from an adult man with Graves' ophthalmopathy.

The rearrangement uses TRBV29-1 and TRBJ2-5; D might be TRBD1 (5 bases). From germline, CDR1 is SQVTM and CDR2 ANQGSEA. This CDR3 contains 12 residues. V was trimmed by 8 bases and J by 1 base, leaving 11 bases between them. The DNA for the CDR3 is TGCAGCAGCTCCAGGGTCCAAGAGACCCAGTACTTC. Translated: CSSSRVQETQYF.

This clonotype was detected many times. CDR3 sequence (DNA): TGTGCCAGCAGTGCAGGAGACTTAGGTTCACCCCTCCACTTT. This translates into CASSAGDLGSPLHF. This chain joins TRBV6-6 and TRBJ1-6; D uncertain. The germline gives CDR1 MNHNY, CDR2 SVGAGI (reference sequence). This CDR3 spans 14 amino acids. V lost 5 bases, J lost 9 bases, and 14 bases lay in between.

This CDR3 reads CATSSQADRLTEAFF. DNA of the CDR3: TGTGCCACCAGCAGCCAAGCGGACAGGCTCACTGAAGCTTTCTTT. The chain combines TRBV24-1 with TRBJ1-1; 7 nucleotides match TRBD1. CDR3 size: 15 residues. In germline, CDR1 is KGHDR, CDR2 SFDVKD. V shed 7 bases and J 4 bases; nucleotides not matched to a gene: 11.

The chain is built from TRBV11-3 and TRBJ1-1; 8 bases agree with TRBD1. The junction had 12 bases not matched to a gene; V was cut back by 5 bases and J by 13 bases. CDR1 and CDR2 from the germline V gene are SGHNT and YENEEA. The CDR3 sequence is 13 residues long. The CDR3 loop reads CASSQQTGQEVFF. For the CDR3, the DNA is TGTGCCAGCAGCCAACAAACGGGACAGGAGGTTTTCTTT.

This clonotype has ten or more counts. The chain combines TRBV9 with TRBJ1-1; 7 positions match TRBD1. The germline V gene has CDR1 SGDLS and CDR2 YYNGEE. The V gene end was trimmed by 4 bases and the J gene end by 4 bases; junction bases not matched to a gene: 4. This CDR3 comprises 13 residues. The CDR3 coding sequence is TGTGCCAGCAGCAGAACAGGGGTCACTGAAGCTTTCTTT. Protein product: CASSRTGVTEAFF.

This clonotype was found a few times. The CDR3 nucleotides are TGTGCCAGCAGCCCGCCACTTGGAGCAGAGAACACTGAAGCTTTCTTT. Residues: CASSPPLGAENTEAFF. V gene TRBV12-3 or TRBV12-4 combines with J gene TRBJ1-1; the D is unclear. This CDR3 contains 16 residues. Trimming shortened V by 6 bases and J by 1 base, and 18 bases separated the two germline ends.

Ten or more counts support this clonotype. This sequence joins TRBV7-2 and TRBJ1-6; D is uncertain. V was clipped by 5 bases and J by 6 bases, with 14 bases between them. Germline V gene lookup returns CDR1 SGHTA and CDR2 FQGNSA. The CDR3 totals 15 residues. As DNA, the CDR3 is TGTGCCAGCAGCCAGATCTCCGACCCTAATTCACCCCTCCACTTT. Its translation is CASSQISDPNSPLHF.

The sample holds a few counts of this clonotype. The V call is TRBV12-3 or TRBV12-4, the J call TRBJ2-2; D is unclear. V was trimmed by 0 bases and J by 6 bases, leaving 8 bases between them. The CDR3 sequence is 14 residues long. The CDR3, as DNA: TGTGCCAGCAGTTTAGCTGGAATGCCCGGGGAGCTGTTTTTT. This encodes CASSLAGMPGELFF.

This clonotype was seen at least ten times. The chain joins TRBV25-1 to TRBJ2-7; 7 bases match TRBD1. The CDR3 consists of 13 residues. The germline CDR1 and CDR2 sequences are MGHDK and SYGVNS. V trimming: 8 bases; J trimming: 2 bases; junction bases outside the gene matches: 6. CDR3 in DNA: TGTGCCAGCCGGCAGGGGGAAACCTACGAGCAGTACTTC. Residues: CASRQGETYEQYF.

This rearrangement joins TRBV15 to TRBJ1-5; no clear D gene. The CDR3 contains 12 residues. V lost 6 bases to trimming and J lost 4 bases, with 7 bases between them. Germline V CDR1 and CDR2: LNHNV, YYDKDF (reference sequence). CDR3 sequence (DNA): TGTGCCACCAGGACGGGAAATCAGCCCCAGCATTTT. Its translation is CATRTGNQPQHF. Full variable domain (missing parts from reference TRBV15 and TRBJ1-5): DAMVIQNPRYQVTQFGKPVTLSCSQTLNHNVMYWYQQKSSQAPKLLFHYYDKDFNNEADTPDNFQSRRPNTSFCFLDIRSPGLGDTAMYLCATRTGNQPQHFGDGTRLSIL.

This clonotype occurred many times. The chain uses TRBV20-1 and TRBJ1-1, with 10 bases lining up with TRBD1. The V and J ends lost 3 bases and 6 bases, in that order; junction bases with no gene match: 10. CDR1 is DFQATT, CDR2 SNEGSKA, per germline (reference sequence). The CDR3 runs 15 residues. CDR3 sequence: CSASSRDRGFSEAFF. CDR3 in DNA: TGCAGTGCTAGTTCTCGGGACAGGGGATTCTCTGAAGCTTTCTTT.

The chain employs TRBV7-2 and TRBJ2-1; 7 bases fit TRBD2. Per the germline V gene, CDR1 is SGHTA and CDR2 is FQGNSA. V shed 4 bases and J 8 bases; nucleotides not matched to a gene: 11. The CDR3 is made up of 15 amino acids. CDR3 residues: CASSYRRTGGYEQFF. CDR3 coding DNA: TGTGCCAGCAGCTACCGACGCACCGGGGGGTATGAGCAGTTCTTC.

In its sample, this clonotype was seen many times. This rearrangement joins TRBV20-1 to TRBJ1-6; weak D call: TRBD1 (5 bases). The CDR3 runs to 14 residues. Germline values: CDR1 DFQATT, CDR2 SNEGSKA (reference sequence). V lost 0 bases and J 6 bases, leaving 9 bases between the germline ends. CDR3 bases: TGCAGTGCTAGAGAAAGGGACGGTAATTCACCCCTCCACTTT. Encoded protein: CSARERDGNSPLHF.

The chain recombines TRBV7-9 with TRBJ1-4, with 7 nucleotides matching TRBD1. Germline CDR1 and CDR2: SEHNR and FQNEAQ (reference sequence). The CDR3 extends over 13 amino acids. With 4 bases clipped from V and 11 bases from J, the junction kept 7 bases outside the gene matches. The DNA for the CDR3 is TGTGCCAGCAGCTCACGAGCACAGGGGAAACTGTTTTTT. The encoded protein is CASSSRAQGKLFF.

The DNA for the CDR3 is TGCAGCGTTGAGAGGCAGGGCTACACTGAAGCTTTCTTT. It encodes CSVERQGYTEAFF. This rearrangement joins TRBV29-1 to TRBJ1-1; D might be TRBD1 (5 bases). The CDR3 consists of 13 residues. Germline lookup yields CDR1 SQVTM and CDR2 ANQGSEA. The V gene lost 3 bases and the J gene lost 3 bases, with 11 bases spanning the gap.

The genes are TRBV15 and TRBJ1-5; 10 bases are shared with TRBD2. The J call could be wrong; TRBJ2-3 is a better fit for the DNA end. CDR1 LNHNV and CDR2 YYDKDF come from the germline V gene (reference sequence). This CDR3 contains 15 residues. The CDR3: CATSTGLALLDTQYF. CDR3 nucleotides: TGTGCCACCAGCACGGGACTAGCGTTACTAGATACGCAGTATTTT.

The chain combines TRBV9 with TRBJ1-6; D might be TRBD1 (6 bases). Looked up from germline, CDR1 is SGDLS and CDR2 is YYNGEE. Deletions cut 0 bases from V and 5 bases from J, with 18 bases between. The CDR3 totals 18 residues. The CDR3 loop reads CASSVGGAGTANNSPLHF. In DNA, the CDR3 is TGTGCCAGCAGCGTAGGGGGGGCCGGGACGGCAAATAATTCACCCCTCCACTTT.

This clonotype was picked up a small number of times. Lacking the conserved final phenylalanine or tryptophan, this CDR3 likely reflects a read error. The limits of the CDR3 on the DNA are not certain, so only TCRdb's listed CDR3 is given. The chain has TRBV10-3 and TRBJ1-1. CDR1 and CDR2 (germline): ENHRY, SYGVKD. The CDR3 is made up of 8 amino acids, end residues included. CDR3 loop: CAISETPP.

With regard to this clonotype: One base away lies a much larger clone, so this may be a sequencing read error. This chain links TRBV7-9 with TRBJ1-6, with D perhaps TRBD1 (6 bases). CDR1 SEHNR and CDR2 FQNEAQ come from the germline V gene (reference sequence). The CDR3 loop spans 15 amino acids. Trimming left V 6 bases short and J 5 bases short, with 14 bases between. As DNA, the CDR3 is TGTGCCAGCAGAGGGGGGGCAGGGGATAATTCACCCCTCCACTTT. Amino acids: CASRGGAGDNSPLHF.

This chain connects TRBV9 to TRBJ2-7; no definite D call. CDR1 SGDLS and CDR2 YYNGEE come from the germline V gene. With 0 bases removed from V and 2 bases from J, the gap between germline ends came to 9 bases. The CDR3 has 14 amino acids. The CDR3 reads CASSVVPQPYEQYF. The DNA for the CDR3 is TGTGCCAGCAGCGTAGTTCCCCAACCCTACGAGCAGTACTTC.

This clonotype was seen many times. The chain joins TRBV24-1 to TRBJ1-4, with 8 bases lining up with TRBD1. V lost 5 bases and J lost 7; bases outside the gene matches: 2. CDR3 length: 13 residues. Germline lookup yields CDR1 KGHDR and CDR2 SFDVKD. This CDR3 is CATSGQGIEKLFF. The CDR3 region has the DNA TGTGCCACCAGTGGACAGGGGATTGAAAAACTGTTTTTT.

This clonotype was counted ten times or more. This chain connects TRBV7-2 to TRBJ2-5; a weak D match, TRBD2 (6 bases). CDR1 and CDR2 (germline): SGHTA, FQGNSA. Deletions cut 7 bases from V and 5 bases from J, with 17 bases between. CDR3 length: 14 residues. In DNA, the CDR3 is TGTGCCAGCACCTCCCTGCGGGGCGGGGAGACCCAGTACTTC. Amino acids: CASTSLRGGETQYF.

This clonotype was recorded once. This chain joins TRBV7-8 and TRBJ2-3, with TRBD2 matching over 9 bases. Germline lookup yields CDR1 SGHVS and CDR2 FQNEAQ. The CDR3 has 15 residues. J lost 1 base, V lost 4 bases, and 3 bases had no gene match. CDR3 region: CASSSLAGGTDTQYF. The CDR3 coding sequence is TGTGCCAGCAGCTCCTTAGCGGGGGGCACAGATACGCAGTATTTT.

This sequence joins TRBV29-1 and TRBJ2-3; D may be TRBD2 (5 bases). The CDR3 sequence is 13 residues long. The V gene lost 4 bases and the J gene lost 0 bases, with 8 bases spanning the gap. The germline gives CDR1 SQVTM, CDR2 ANQGSEA. The CDR3 protein is CSVVGESTDTQYF. CDR3 nucleotide sequence: TGCAGCGTTGTCGGGGAGAGCACAGATACGCAGTATTTT.